A selection of T cell receptor beta chains follows, all from one sample in a study of identical twins. MiXCR was run by TCRdb on the 5' RACE reads, yielding one entry per CDR3 protein. The sample yields 500,000 or so distinct CDR3 sequences, approximately 15% seen once. These same records also appear under a second study, on yellow fever vaccine responses in identical twins.

Input material: CD4+ T cells sorted from blood. All receptors derive from a woman aged 18-29 years in good health. The CDR3 runs from the conserved cysteine through the conserved F or W. Fields, in order: D gene, CDR3 length, V gene, J gene, clone size, CDR3 protein, CDR3 DNA. A D gene is named only where the DNA matches it firmly. The listing skips clone size in some rows; elsewhere it reads once, few, many or a size class.

.	13	TRBV12-3/TRBV12-4	TRBJ2-3	.	CASNPDSTDTQYF	TGTGCCAGCAACCCGGACAGCACAGATACGCAGTATTTT
.	16	TRBV21-1	TRBJ1-5	few	CASSSRGTGGNQPQHF	TGTGCCAGCAGCTCCCGGGGGACAGGGGGGAATCAGCCCCAGCATTTT
.	13	TRBV9	TRBJ1-1	.	CASSVGGSTEAFF	TGTGCCAGCAGCGTAGGGGGAAGCACTGAAGCTTTCTTT
.	14	TRBV29-1	TRBJ2-3	many	CSVDLTGGGDTQYF	TGCAGCGTTGACCTCACCGGTGGGGGAGATACGCAGTATTTT
.	16	TRBV6-5	TRBJ2-1	few	CASSYGASVSYNEQFF	TGTGCCAGCAGTTACGGGGCTAGTGTCTCCTACAATGAGCAGTTCTTC
TRBD1	13	TRBV3-1	TRBJ1-1	many	CASSRRQGAEAFF	TGTGCCAGCAGTCGAAGACAGGGGGCTGAAGCTTTCTTT
.	17	TRBV12-3/TRBV12-4	TRBJ2-7	.	CASSPDSDRSIPYEQYF	TGTGCCAGCAGCCCCGATAGCGACAGGTCAATACCCTACGAGCAGTACTTC
.	14	TRBV25-1	TRBJ2-5	few	CASSVQGGRETQYF	TGTGCCAGCAGTGTACAGGGAGGTCGGGAGACCCAGTACTTC
.	15	TRBV28	TRBJ1-2	.	CASNTIYWMDYGYTF	TGTGCCAGCAACACAATTTACTGGATGGACTATGGCTACACCTTC
.	15	TRBV12-3/TRBV12-4	TRBJ2-1	few	CASSFTLGHENEQFF	TGTGCCAGCAGTTTTACCCTAGGACACGAGAATGAGCAGTTCTTC
.	15	TRBV12-5	TRBJ2-1	few	CASGFGRGNYNEQFF	TGTGCTAGTGGTTTCGGTCGAGGGAACTACAATGAGCAGTTCTTC
TRBD2	15	TRBV20-1	TRBJ2-1	few	CSANLAGVGLEEQFF	TGCAGTGCTAATCTTGCGGGAGTAGGGCTCGAAGAGCAGTTCTTC
.	15	TRBV10-3	TRBJ2-2	few	CAISEFGIKAGELFF	TGTGCCATCAGTGAGTTTGGGATAAAGGCCGGGGAGCTGTTTTTT
.	16	TRBV4-2	TRBJ2-5	.	CASSQAGSQSQETQYF	TGTGCCAGCAGCCAAGCAGGCTCCCAGAGCCAAGAGACCCAGTACTTC
.	11	TRBV29-1	TRBJ1-2	many	CSVEDLVGYTF	TGCAGCGTTGAAGATCTAGTCGGCTACACCTTC
TRBD2	18	TRBV2	TRBJ2-1	once	CARSLRDSGRGSYNEQFF	TGTGCCCGCAGTTTAAGGGATAGCGGGAGGGGCTCCTACAATGAGCAGTTCTTC
TRBD2	14	TRBV7-8	TRBJ2-5	.	CASSFRGGAETQYF	TGTGCCAGCAGCTTTCGGGGGGGCGCGGAGACCCAGTACTTC
.	14	TRBV14	TRBJ2-1	few	CASSQVDNYNEQFF	TGTGCCAGCAGCCAAGTCGACAACTACAATGAGCAGTTCTTC
TRBD2	17	TRBV14	TRBJ2-7	.	CASSRGGGLAGAGEQYF	TGTGCCAGCAGCCGCGGAGGGGGACTAGCGGGAGCAGGCGAGCAGTACTTC
TRBD2	16	TRBV5-5	TRBJ2-2	.	CASSFGLADNTGELFF	TGTGCCAGCAGCTTTGGGCTAGCGGACAACACCGGGGAGCTGTTTTTT
TRBD1	15	TRBV6-1	TRBJ2-7	few	CASRGTGTGNYEQYF	TGTGCCAGCAGAGGGACCGGGACAGGGAACTACGAGCAGTACTTC
TRBD2	16	TRBV18	TRBJ2-7	.	CASSPQAGGFSYEQYF	TGTGCCAGCTCACCACAAGCGGGGGGTTTTTCCTACGAGCAGTACTTC
TRBD2	15	TRBV20-1	TRBJ2-1	many	CSARDRLAGLNEQFF	TGCAGTGCTAGAGATAGGCTAGCGGGGCTCAATGAGCAGTTCTTC
.	15	TRBV7-9	TRBJ2-2	.	CASSLFQFNTGELFF	TGTGCCAGCAGCTTATTTCAGTTTAACACCGGGGAGCTGTTTTTT
.	15	TRBV5-1	TRBJ2-7	few	CASSLGSGPSYEQYF	TGCGCCAGCAGCTTGGGCTCAGGGCCGTCCTACGAGCAGTACTTC
.	15	TRBV7-2	TRBJ1-6	.	CASSLGGVNNSPLHF	TGTGCCAGCAGCTTAGGGGGGGTAAATAATTCACCCCTCCACTTT
.	14	TRBV28	TRBJ2-7	many	CASSPLGTTYEQYF	TGTGCCAGCAGTCCTCTGGGGACAACCTACGAGCAGTACTTC
TRBD2	14	TRBV29-1	TRBJ2-5	.	CSVGPGTSRETQYF	TGCAGCGTTGGCCCCGGGACTAGCAGAGAGACCCAGTACTTC
TRBD2	16	TRBV10-2	TRBJ2-5	.	CASGPTGREGPETQYF	TGCGCCAGCGGTCCGACGGGGCGGGAGGGCCCAGAGACCCAGTACTTC
TRBD1	11	TRBV30	TRBJ2-1	.	CALGQGFEQFF	TGTGCCTTGGGACAGGGCTTTGAGCAGTTCTTC
.	14	TRBV7-9	TRBJ2-2	few	CASGRTLNTGELFF	TGTGCCAGCGGCCGGACTTTGAACACCGGGGAGCTGTTTTTT
.	15	TRBV20-1	TRBJ2-5	.	CSARVRGRNQETQYF	TGCAGTGCTAGAGTCAGGGGACGGAATCAAGAGACCCAGTACTTC
.	16	TRBV10-3	TRBJ2-6	few	CAISESGGTGANVLTF	TGTGCCATCAGTGAGTCTGGCGGGACTGGGGCCAACGTCCTGACTTTC
.	15	TRBV5-5	TRBJ2-5	few	CASSLAPGARETQYF	TGTGCCAGCAGCTTGGCTCCGGGGGCGAGAGAGACCCAGTACTTC
.	14	TRBV3-1	TRBJ1-1	few	CASSQAGVGTEAFF	TGTGCCAGCAGCCAAGCTGGGGTGGGCACTGAAGCTTTCTTT
.	15	TRBV7-9	TRBJ2-1	.	CASSLSDRSSNEQFF	TGTGCCAGCAGCTTGTCGGACAGATCCAGCAATGAGCAGTTCTTC
TRBD1	16	TRBV5-1	TRBJ2-1	many	CASSLSLRDRYNEQFF	TGCGCCAGCAGCTTATCGCTCCGGGACAGATACAATGAGCAGTTCTTC
TRBD2	15	TRBV9	TRBJ2-1	many	CASSASGGSYNEQFF	TGCGCCAGCAGCGCAAGCGGGGGCTCCTACAATGAGCAGTTCTTC
TRBD2	16	TRBV9	TRBJ2-2	few	CASSVSSGSGAGELFF	TGTGCCAGCAGCGTCTCTAGCGGGAGTGGGGCCGGGGAGCTGTTTTTT
.	13	TRBV20-1	TRBJ2-3	.	CSASGPSTDTQYF	TGCAGTGCTAGCGGGCCTAGCACAGATACGCAGTATTTT
.	14	TRBV7-8	TRBJ1-1	few	CASSWKTGNTEAFF	TGTGCCAGCAGCTGGAAAACAGGGAACACTGAAGCTTTCTTT
.	13	TRBV3-1	TRBJ2-2	many	CASSQVSSGELFF	TGTGCCAGCAGCCAAGTCAGCTCCGGGGAGCTGTTTTTT
.	15	TRBV20-1	TRBJ2-7	few	CSARVLGTGPGEQYF	TGCAGTGCTAGAGTGTTAGGAACTGGCCCTGGCGAGCAGTACTTC
.	15	TRBV6-2/TRBV6-3	TRBJ2-7	few	CASSGRLVNSYEQYF	TGTGCCAGCAGTGGAAGACTAGTAAACTCCTACGAGCAGTACTTC
TRBD1	16	TRBV14	TRBJ2-2	.	CASSQGEHRGTGELFF	TGTGCCAGCAGCCAAGGGGAACACAGGGGCACCGGGGAGCTGTTTTTT
TRBD1	17	TRBV6-5	TRBJ2-1	many	CASRYRGRGRFNNEQFF	TGTGCCAGCAGGTACAGGGGGCGAGGGCGATTTAACAATGAGCAGTTCTTC
.	15	TRBV18	TRBJ2-7	.	CASSPDPRGSYEQYF	TGTGCCAGCTCACCAGATCCCAGGGGATCCTACGAGCAGTACTTC
.	13	TRBV7-9	TRBJ2-3	many	CASSLSGSDTQYF	TGTGCCAGCAGCTTATCAGGGTCAGATACGCAGTATTTT
TRBD1	13	TRBV4-3	TRBJ2-1	few	CASSHDRDNEQFF	TGCGCCAGCAGCCATGACAGGGACAATGAGCAGTTCTTC
.	16	TRBV4-1	TRBJ2-2	.	CASSQDVIGVKGELFF	TGCGCCAGCAGCCAAGATGTAATCGGGGTAAAGGGGGAGCTGTTTTTT
.	12	TRBV2	TRBJ1-1	.	CASSEGRHQAFF	TGTGCCAGCAGTGAGGGCAGACATCAAGCTTTCTTT
TRBD1	15	TRBV12-3/TRBV12-4	TRBJ1-5	.	CASRADRGKNQPQHF	TGTGCCAGCAGGGCGGACAGGGGGAAAAATCAGCCCCAGCATTTT
TRBD1	15	TRBV7-9	TRBJ2-7	once	CASSQAGTARYEQYF	TGTGCCAGCAGTCAGGCCGGGACAGCTCGCTACGAGCAGTACTTC
TRBD2	15	TRBV11-1	TRBJ2-1	.	CASSHRLADYNEQFF	TGTGCCAGCAGTCACCGACTAGCGGATTACAATGAGCAGTTCTTC
TRBD1	12	TRBV6-5	TRBJ2-3	few	CASSYQGQVAYF	TGTGCCAGCAGTTATCAGGGACAGGTTGCGTATTTT
.	14	TRBV5-5	TRBJ1-1	many	CASSPRAANTEAFF	TGTGCCAGCAGCCCCAGGGCCGCTAACACTGAAGCTTTCTTT
.	15	TRBV3-1	TRBJ2-1	many	CASSQVLGAYNEQFF	TGTGCCAGCAGCCAAGTTCTGGGGGCCTACAATGAGCAGTTCTTC
TRBD2	14	TRBV2	TRBJ2-7	few	CASSGTRASYEQYF	TGTGCCAGCAGTGGGACTAGAGCCTCCTACGAGCAGTACTTC
TRBD2	18	TRBV3-1	TRBJ2-1	.	CASSQTRTSGVSYNEQFF	TGTGCCAGCAGCCAGACCCGGACTAGCGGAGTCTCCTACAATGAGCAGTTCTTC
.	17	TRBV20-1	TRBJ2-3	many	CSARDILGDIVTDTQYF	TGCAGTGCTAGAGATATCCTGGGGGATATAGTTACAGATACGCAGTATTTT